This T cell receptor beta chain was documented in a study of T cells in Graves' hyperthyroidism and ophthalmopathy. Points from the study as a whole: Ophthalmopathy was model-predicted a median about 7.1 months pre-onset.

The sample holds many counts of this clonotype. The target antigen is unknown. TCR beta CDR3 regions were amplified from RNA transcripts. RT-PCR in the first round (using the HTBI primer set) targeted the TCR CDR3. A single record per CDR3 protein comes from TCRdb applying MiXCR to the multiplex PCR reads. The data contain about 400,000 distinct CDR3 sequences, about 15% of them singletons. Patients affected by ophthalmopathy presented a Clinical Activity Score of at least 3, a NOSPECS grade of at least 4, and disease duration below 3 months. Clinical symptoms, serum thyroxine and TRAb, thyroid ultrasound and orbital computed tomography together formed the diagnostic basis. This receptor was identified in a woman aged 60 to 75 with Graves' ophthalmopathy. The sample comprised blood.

The CDR3 is CASSFFRDTIYF. The CDR3 DNA reads TGTGCCAGCAGTTTCTTCCGCGACACCATATATTTT. The gene calls are TRBV28 and TRBJ1-3; D remains unclear. From germline, CDR1 is MDHEN and CDR2 SYDVKM. CDR3 length: 12 residues. The V and J ends lost 3 bases and 8 bases respectively, with 8 bases between them.